This T cell receptor (beta chain) is drawn from a study of blood T cell repertoires in COVID-19. Participants were aged about 18 to 100 years from approximately 25 US areas. Individuals in the exposed group had encountered a COVID-19 case within 2 weeks preceding study entry. TCRdb keeps only in-frame clones here, not all; method: immunoSEQ multiplex PCR. The sample has approximately 270,000 clones, 85% to 95% seen once. This sequence originates from a man aged 35 to 55 who had been exposed to COVID-19. Sequencing was done on a sample of PBMCs or T cells enriched from blood (not recorded which).

The CDR3 reads CAWQPGQVNYGYTF. The CDR3 DNA follows: TGTGCCTGGCAGCCGGGACAGGTTAACTATGGCTACACCTTC. This rearrangement joins TRBV30 to TRBJ1-2, with 8 nucleotides matching TRBD1. V lost 5 bases and J lost 1; bases outside the gene matches: 6. This CDR3 comprises 14 residues. Germline V gene data show CDR1 as GTSNPN and CDR2 as SVGIG (reference sequence).